One and the same sample provided the 6 T cell receptor beta chains below, sequenced in a study of cytotoxic CD8 clonotypes in ibrutinib-treated CLL. Generated by immunoSEQ multiplex PCR, the TCRdb table keeps only in-frame clones and is missing some. The sample yields about 310,000 clones, about 80% seen once. Source: PBMCs, taken before ibrutinib treatment. The source is a human donor with chronic lymphocytic leukemia.

This clone was found a few times. The chain combines TRBV6-5 with TRBJ1-5; D not certain. This CDR3 comprises 13 residues. V lost 2 bases and J lost 6, with 8 bases in between. Germline-derived CDR1 and CDR2 are MNHEY and SVGAGI. CDR3 in DNA: TGTGCCAGCAGTTACAGGGAGGCTCAGCCCCAGCATTTT. Translating it yields CASSYREAQPQHF.

The chain carries TRBV10-3 and TRBJ2-7; D is unresolved. This CDR3 is 15 amino acids long. From germline, CDR1 is ENHRY and CDR2 SYGVKD. V dropped 2 bases and J dropped 3 bases, with 14 bases sitting between them. The CDR3 DNA reads as TGTGCCATCAGTGAGATGGCATCGCGCCTCTACGAGCAGTACTTC. This sequence encodes CAISEMASRLYEQYF.

This rearrangement joins TRBV6-1 to TRBJ2-2; 8 bases match TRBD1. Germline V gives CDR1 MNHNS, CDR2 SASEGT. The J segment lost 3 bases and the V segment lost 6 bases, leaving 6 bases of the junction unmatched. The CDR3 sequence is 15 residues long. Here the CDR3 DNA reads TGTGCCAGCAGCACACAACAGGGGGACACCGGGGAGCTGTTTTTT. Encoded protein: CASSTQQGDTGELFF.

The gene calls are TRBV29-1 and TRBJ2-1; D possibly matches TRBD1 or TRBD2 (6 bases each). Trimming left V 4 bases short and J 2 bases short, with 12 bases between. The CDR3 contains 14 residues. The germline gives CDR1 SQVTM, CDR2 ANQGSEA. CDR3 sequence reads: CSVAPGAPYNEQFF. CDR3 bases: TGCAGCGTTGCTCCGGGGGCGCCCTACAATGAGCAGTTCTTC.

The CDR3 spells CASSLDGSSYNEQFF. As DNA, the CDR3 is TGTGCCAGCAGCTTAGATGGGAGCTCCTACAATGAGCAGTTCTTC. The J gene is TRBJ2-1, the V gene TRBV7-6; D is possibly TRBD2 (5 bases). CDR1 and CDR2 (germline): SGHVS, FNYEAQ. The V end lost 1 base, the J end lost 0 bases, and 7 bases lay between the germline ends. The CDR3 has 15 amino acids.

The V gene is TRBV9, the J gene TRBJ2-1; TRBD2 aligns across 14 bases. Germline CDR1 and CDR2: SGDLS and YYNGEE. V shed 4 bases, J shed 3 bases, and the junction held 6 bases outside the gene matches. The CDR3 runs to 17 residues. CDR3 protein: CASSTGLAGGSYNEQFF. The CDR3 nucleotides read TGTGCCAGCAGCACAGGACTAGCGGGAGGTAGCTACAATGAGCAGTTCTTC.